These T cell receptor beta chains were read from a single sample in a study of T-cell reconstitution after alpha-beta-depleted transplantation in children. Via MiXCR, TCRdb re-called the PCR reads, giving one row per CDR3 protein. This sample yields some 29,000 distinct CDR3 sequences, of which under 8% are seen a single time; 7% belongs to the top ten. Specimen: PBMCs, mostly from graft donor cells, collected 180 days after TCRalphabeta/CD19-depleted stem cell transplant. The source of these receptors is a male patient between 5 and 17 years old who had a stem cell transplant for acute myeloid leukemia, so the T cells may come from the graft donor. CDR3s include the opening cysteine and the closing phenylalanine or tryptophan. Fields, in order: CDR3 length, clone size, J gene, V gene, D gene, CDR3 protein, CDR3 DNA. The D gene is left open where the match is weak. Clone size is stated in some rows and not others, as once, few, many or a class when expanded.

length: 12
size: many
J: TRBJ1-2
V: TRBV29-1
D: .
CDR3: CSASSGPEGYTF
DNA: TGCAGCGCGAGTAGCGGTCCCGAGGGCTACACCTTC

length: 14
size: many
J: TRBJ1-2
V: TRBV27
D: TRBD1
CDR3: CASSPTYRGSGYTF
DNA: TGTGCCAGCAGCCCAACCTACAGGGGATCTGGCTACACCTTC

length: 11
size: many
J: TRBJ2-2
V: TRBV29-1
D: .
CDR3: CSVKDTGELFF
DNA: TGCAGCGTTAAGGACACCGGGGAGCTGTTTTTT

length: 15
size: many
J: TRBJ1-1
V: TRBV7-9
D: TRBD1
CDR3: CASSLLHRGNTEAFF
DNA: TGTGCCAGCAGCCTACTTCACAGGGGGAACACTGAAGCTTTCTTT

length: 14
size: many
J: TRBJ1-2
V: TRBV15
D: .
CDR3: CATSRGDSNYGYTF
DNA: TGTGCCACCAGCAGAGGCGACAGTAACTATGGCTACACCTTC

length: 16
size: many
J: TRBJ2-6
V: TRBV5-6
D: .
CDR3: CASSLNWGSGANVLTF
DNA: TGTGCCAGCAGCCTGAACTGGGGGTCAGGGGCCAACGTCCTGACTTTC

length: 14
size: many
J: TRBJ1-4
V: TRBV20-1
D: .
CDR3: CSARDRRADEKLFF
DNA: TGCAGTGCTAGAGATCGGAGGGCCGATGAAAAACTGTTTTTT

length: 16
size: few
J: TRBJ2-7
V: TRBV6-1
D: TRBD1
CDR3: CASSEWTGKPSYEQYF
DNA: TGTGCCAGCAGTGAATGGACAGGAAAACCCTCCTACGAGCAGTACTTC

length: 14
size: .
J: TRBJ2-3
V: TRBV10-2
D: .
CDR3: CASMTTGSTDTQYF
DNA: TGCGCCAGCATGACGACTGGAAGCACAGATACGCAGTATTTT

length: 17
size: once
J: TRBJ2-1
V: TRBV5-2
D: .
CDR3: CAMGQGTSGSMYNEQFF
DNA: TGTGCCATGGGCCAGGGGACTAGCGGGAGTATGTACAATGAGCAGTTCTTC

length: 16
size: many
J: TRBJ2-5
V: TRBV27
D: TRBD2
CDR3: CASSSRLAGGQETQYF
DNA: TGTGCCAGCAGTTCCCGACTAGCGGGAGGCCAAGAGACCCAGTACTTC

length: 15
size: many
J: TRBJ2-1
V: TRBV18
D: TRBD2
CDR3: CASSRTSGDYNEQFF
DNA: TGTGCCAGCTCCCGGACTAGCGGGGACTACAATGAGCAGTTCTTC

length: 15
size: many
J: TRBJ2-2
V: TRBV2
D: .
CDR3: CASSEGGANTGELFF
DNA: TGTGCCAGCAGTGAAGGGGGGGCGAACACCGGGGAGCTGTTTTTT

length: 17
size: .
J: TRBJ2-2
V: TRBV7-9
D: .
CDR3: CASSPSGERRTTGELFF
DNA: TGTGCCAGCAGCCCATCCGGCGAGCGGCGAACAACCGGGGAGCTGTTTTTT

length: 16
size: many
J: TRBJ2-3
V: TRBV7-2
D: TRBD2
CDR3: CASSLGLAGGQDTQYF
DNA: TGTGCCAGCAGCTTAGGACTAGCGGGAGGGCAAGATACGCAGTATTTT

length: 14
size: many
J: TRBJ2-2
V: TRBV5-6
D: TRBD1
CDR3: CASSHRGRTGELFF
DNA: TGTGCCAGCAGCCACAGGGGACGTACCGGGGAGCTGTTTTTT

length: 14
size: many
J: TRBJ2-5
V: TRBV2
D: TRBD2
CDR3: CASRRRETQETQYF
DNA: TGTGCCAGCCGCAGGCGGGAGACTCAAGAGACCCAGTACTTC

length: 13
size: many
J: TRBJ2-7
V: TRBV28
D: .
CDR3: CASSSLGSYEQYF
DNA: TGTGCCAGCAGCTCGCTTGGGTCCTACGAGCAGTACTTC

length: 15
size: many
J: TRBJ2-5
V: TRBV20-1
D: TRBD2
CDR3: CSAGPLAGIQETQYF
DNA: TGCAGTGCTGGACCACTAGCGGGGATCCAAGAGACCCAGTACTTC

length: 14
size: medium-sized
J: TRBJ2-1
V: TRBV5-1
D: .
CDR3: CASSPQGFNNEQFF
DNA: TGCGCCAGCAGCCCACAGGGCTTTAACAATGAGCAGTTCTTC